These T cell receptor beta chains were read from a single sample in a study of T cells expressing NK-cell markers. TCRdb re-called the 5' RACE reads; every CDR3 protein appears as one record, without DNA. Recorded for this sample: some 340,000 distinct CDR3 sequences. The sequencing input was blood T cells: a sorted CD56 or NKG2C T cell subset, CD4+ or CD8+ T cells, or bulk PBMC T cells (not recorded which). Receptors were obtained from a man between 18 and 69 years old in good health. The CDR3 runs from the conserved cysteine through the conserved F or W.

TRBV19,TRBJ2-5,14,CASSNNRGDETQYF
TRBV19,TRBJ2-1,17,CASSINWLRGYDNEQFF
TRBV12-3/TRBV12-4,TRBJ2-1,15,CASSFGLAGSNEQFF
TRBV3-1,TRBJ2-5,18,CASSDPGTSEPRGKTQYF
TRBV2,TRBJ2-4,13,CASRTEDKNIQYF
TRBV6-1,TRBJ1-1,13,CASSRQRSTEAFF
TRBV20-1,TRBJ2-2,13,CSASRDNTGELFF
TRBV29-1,TRBJ1-2,11,CSADRGEGYTF
TRBV5-1,TRBJ1-1,15,CASSFGDNGDTEAFF
TRBV20-1,TRBJ1-4,14,CSARPGQNNEKLFF
TRBV7-9,TRBJ1-1,14,CASGTLSGNTEAFF
TRBV20-1,TRBJ1-2,14,CSARDTQGYYGYTF
TRBV3-1,TRBJ2-1,18,CASSQDLLLYSSYNEQFF
TRBV5-1,TRBJ2-2,15,CASKPLAGYAGELFF
TRBV27,TRBJ2-3,16,CASSSPRTSVGDTQYF
TRBV18,TRBJ2-2,16,CASSPPKTSSGGELFF
TRBV19,TRBJ2-2,18,CASSIPPTRGGNTGELFF
TRBV29-1,TRBJ2-7,12,CSVEGSGGGEYF
TRBV7-7,TRBJ2-5,15,CASSFQLAGGETQYF
TRBV18,TRBJ1-3,14,CASSPTVAGNTIYF
TRBV5-1,TRBJ1-2,14,CASSLEGTTGGYTF
TRBV7-9,TRBJ1-1,14,CASSLGGYNTEAFF
TRBV20-1,TRBJ2-3,15,CSASLAGGITDTQYF
TRBV6-4,TRBJ2-2,19,CASSDPRTSGRQGTGELFF
TRBV5-5,TRBJ2-5,14,CASSLDGGSETQYF
TRBV7-9,TRBJ2-7,11,CASSPNYEQYF
TRBV18,TRBJ2-3,14,CASSPDVVTDTQYF
TRBV7-2,TRBJ2-1,15,CASSQGAAGFNEQFF
TRBV7-3,TRBJ2-1,15,CASSWTSGDYNEQFF
TRBV18,TRBJ2-1,14,CASSPETKGSEQFF
TRBV7-8,TRBJ1-5,15,CASSLLPYSNQPQHF
TRBV25-1,TRBJ2-7,15,CASSDLSGGFSEQYF
TRBV10-3,TRBJ2-5,15,CATLSGQGVRETQYF
TRBV20-1,TRBJ2-1,13,CSAGLPPYNEQFF
TRBV5-1,TRBJ2-5,16,CASSSAGGPGQETQYF
TRBV2,TRBJ2-7,12,CAGRRRDYEQYF
TRBV5-1,TRBJ2-4,17,CASSALAGGKGKNIQYF
TRBV18,TRBJ2-7,22,CASSSSRGSGGRLTSSSYEQYF
TRBV20-1,TRBJ2-5,12,CRIESEQETQYF
TRBV7-8,TRBJ2-4,14,CASSPPPQGDIQYF